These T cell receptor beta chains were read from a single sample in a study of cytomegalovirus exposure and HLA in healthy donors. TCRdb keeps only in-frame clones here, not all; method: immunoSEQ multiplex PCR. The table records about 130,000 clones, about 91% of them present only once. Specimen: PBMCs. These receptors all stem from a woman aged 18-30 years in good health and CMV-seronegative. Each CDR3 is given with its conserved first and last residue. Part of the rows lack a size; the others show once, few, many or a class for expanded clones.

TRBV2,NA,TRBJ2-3,CASSDAGTRTDTQYF
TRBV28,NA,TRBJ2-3,CASSSLPDTQYF
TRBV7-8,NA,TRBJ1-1,CASSFSGDTEAFF
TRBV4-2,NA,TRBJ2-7,CASSQVLQAEQYF
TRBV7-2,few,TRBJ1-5,CASSRGQGGQPQHF
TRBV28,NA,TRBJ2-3,CASSLYAFKTSTDTQYF
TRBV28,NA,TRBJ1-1,CASSLGGARAFF
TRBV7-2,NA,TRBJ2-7,CASSWGLAGGEQYF
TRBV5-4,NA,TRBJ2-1,CASSELISSYNEQFF
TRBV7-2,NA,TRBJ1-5,CASSSPDRENQPQHF
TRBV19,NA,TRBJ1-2,CASSIAALAGGYTF
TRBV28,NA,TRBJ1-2,CASRKRDTASSGYTF
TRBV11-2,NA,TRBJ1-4,CASSLRPGLEPGSAEKLFF
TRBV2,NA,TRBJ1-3,CATVKGGDTIYF
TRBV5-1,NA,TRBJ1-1,CASSLSSGRVNTEAFF